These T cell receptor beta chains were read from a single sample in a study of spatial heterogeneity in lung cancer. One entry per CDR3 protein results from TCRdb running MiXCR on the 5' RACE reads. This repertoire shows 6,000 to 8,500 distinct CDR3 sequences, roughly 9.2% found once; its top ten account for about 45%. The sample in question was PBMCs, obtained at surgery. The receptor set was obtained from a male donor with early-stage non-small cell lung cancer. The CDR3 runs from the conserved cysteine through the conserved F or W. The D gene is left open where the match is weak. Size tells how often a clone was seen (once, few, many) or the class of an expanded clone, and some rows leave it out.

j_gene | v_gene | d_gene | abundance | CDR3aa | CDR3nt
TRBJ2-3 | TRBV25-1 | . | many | CASSEWGGTDTQYF | TGTGCCAGCAGTGAATGGGGCGGGACAGATACGCAGTATTTT
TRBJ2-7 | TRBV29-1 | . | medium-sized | CSVEFVQSSYEQYF | TGCAGCGTTGAGTTCGTACAGTCCTCCTACGAGCAGTACTTC
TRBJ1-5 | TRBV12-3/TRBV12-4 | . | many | CASSLGAGQPQHF | TGTGCCAGCAGTTTGGGGGCAGGACAGCCCCAGCATTTT
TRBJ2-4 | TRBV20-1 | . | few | CSAPLSLKGLAKNIQYF | TGCAGTGCCCCACTGAGTCTAAAGGGGTTAGCCAAAAACATTCAGTACTTC
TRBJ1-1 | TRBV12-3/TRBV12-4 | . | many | CASRSVGGRAEAFF | TGTGCCAGCAGGTCCGTTGGGGGCAGGGCTGAAGCTTTCTTT
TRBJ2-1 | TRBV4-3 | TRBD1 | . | CASSQGLWDRASNEQFF | TGCGCCAGCAGCCAAGGGCTTTGGGACAGGGCCTCCAATGAGCAGTTCTTC
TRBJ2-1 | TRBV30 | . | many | CAWKGGGGSEQFF | TGTGCCTGGAAGGGGGGAGGTGGGAGTGAGCAGTTCTTC
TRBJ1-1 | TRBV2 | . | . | CASKTGTGLLEAFF | TGTGCCAGCAAGACTGGGACGGGGTTGTTGGAAGCTTTCTTT
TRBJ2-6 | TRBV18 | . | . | CASSREISGANVLTF | TGTGCCAGCTCACGCGAAATCTCTGGGGCCAACGTCCTGACTTTC
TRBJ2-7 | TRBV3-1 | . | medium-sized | CASSQEDRQYF | TGTGCCAGCAGCCAAGAAGACCGGCAGTACTTC
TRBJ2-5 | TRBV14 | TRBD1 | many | CASSQGEFGPETQYF | TGTGCCAGCAGTCAGGGGGAGTTCGGGCCAGAGACCCAGTACTTC
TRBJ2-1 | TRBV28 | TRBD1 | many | CASSRSQGVKYNEQFF | TGTGCCAGCAGCAGATCCCAGGGGGTGAAGTACAATGAGCAGTTCTTC